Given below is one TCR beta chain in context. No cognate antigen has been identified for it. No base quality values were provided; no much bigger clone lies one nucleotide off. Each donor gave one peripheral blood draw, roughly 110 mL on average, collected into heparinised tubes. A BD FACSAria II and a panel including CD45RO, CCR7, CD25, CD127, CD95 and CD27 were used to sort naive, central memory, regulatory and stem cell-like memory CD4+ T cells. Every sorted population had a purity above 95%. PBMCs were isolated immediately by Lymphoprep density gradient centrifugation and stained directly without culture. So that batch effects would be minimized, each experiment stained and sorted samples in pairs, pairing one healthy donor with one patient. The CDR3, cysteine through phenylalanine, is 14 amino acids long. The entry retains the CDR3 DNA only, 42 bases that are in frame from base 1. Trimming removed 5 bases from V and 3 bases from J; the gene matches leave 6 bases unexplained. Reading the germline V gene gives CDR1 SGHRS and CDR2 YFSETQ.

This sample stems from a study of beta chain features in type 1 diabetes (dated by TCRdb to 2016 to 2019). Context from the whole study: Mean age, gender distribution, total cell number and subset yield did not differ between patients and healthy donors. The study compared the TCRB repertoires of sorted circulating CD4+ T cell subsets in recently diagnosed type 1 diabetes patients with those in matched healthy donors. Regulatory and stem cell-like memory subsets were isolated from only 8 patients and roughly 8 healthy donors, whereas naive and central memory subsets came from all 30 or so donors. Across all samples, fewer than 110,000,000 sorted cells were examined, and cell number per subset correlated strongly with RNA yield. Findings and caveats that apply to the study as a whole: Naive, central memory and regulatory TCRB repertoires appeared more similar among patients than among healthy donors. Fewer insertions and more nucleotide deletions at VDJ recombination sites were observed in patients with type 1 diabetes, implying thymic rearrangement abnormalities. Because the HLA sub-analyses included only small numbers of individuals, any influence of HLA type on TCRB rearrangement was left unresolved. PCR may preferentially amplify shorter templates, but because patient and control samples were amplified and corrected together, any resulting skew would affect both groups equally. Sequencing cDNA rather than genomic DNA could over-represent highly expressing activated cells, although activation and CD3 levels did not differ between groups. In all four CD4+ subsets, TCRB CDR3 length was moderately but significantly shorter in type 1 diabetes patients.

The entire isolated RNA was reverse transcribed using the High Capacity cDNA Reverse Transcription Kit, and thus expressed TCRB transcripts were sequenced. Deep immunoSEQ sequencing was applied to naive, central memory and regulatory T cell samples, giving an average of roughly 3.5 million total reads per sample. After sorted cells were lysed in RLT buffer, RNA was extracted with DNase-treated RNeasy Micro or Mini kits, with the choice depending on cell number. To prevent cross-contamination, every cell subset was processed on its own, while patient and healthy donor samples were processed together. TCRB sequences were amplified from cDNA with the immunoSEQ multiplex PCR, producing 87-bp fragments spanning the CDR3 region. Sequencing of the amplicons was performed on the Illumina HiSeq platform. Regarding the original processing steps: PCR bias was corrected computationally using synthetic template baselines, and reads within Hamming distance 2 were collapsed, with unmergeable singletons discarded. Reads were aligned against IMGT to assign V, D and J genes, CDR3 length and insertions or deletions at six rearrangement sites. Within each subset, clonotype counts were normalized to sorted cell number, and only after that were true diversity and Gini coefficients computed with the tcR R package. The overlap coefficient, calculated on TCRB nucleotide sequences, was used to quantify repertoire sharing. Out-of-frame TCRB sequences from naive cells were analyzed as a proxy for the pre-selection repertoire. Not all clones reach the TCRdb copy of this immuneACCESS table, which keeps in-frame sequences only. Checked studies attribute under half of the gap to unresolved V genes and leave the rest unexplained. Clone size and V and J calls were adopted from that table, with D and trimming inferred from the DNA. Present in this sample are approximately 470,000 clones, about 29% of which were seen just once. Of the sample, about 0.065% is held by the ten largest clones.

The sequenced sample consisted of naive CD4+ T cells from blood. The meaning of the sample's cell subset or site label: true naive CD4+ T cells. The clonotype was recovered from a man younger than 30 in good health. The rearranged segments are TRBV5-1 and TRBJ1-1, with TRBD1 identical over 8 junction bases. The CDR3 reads CASSRQTGDTEAFF. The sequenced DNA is TGCGCCAGCAGTCGACAGACAGGGGACACTGAAGCTTTCTTT.